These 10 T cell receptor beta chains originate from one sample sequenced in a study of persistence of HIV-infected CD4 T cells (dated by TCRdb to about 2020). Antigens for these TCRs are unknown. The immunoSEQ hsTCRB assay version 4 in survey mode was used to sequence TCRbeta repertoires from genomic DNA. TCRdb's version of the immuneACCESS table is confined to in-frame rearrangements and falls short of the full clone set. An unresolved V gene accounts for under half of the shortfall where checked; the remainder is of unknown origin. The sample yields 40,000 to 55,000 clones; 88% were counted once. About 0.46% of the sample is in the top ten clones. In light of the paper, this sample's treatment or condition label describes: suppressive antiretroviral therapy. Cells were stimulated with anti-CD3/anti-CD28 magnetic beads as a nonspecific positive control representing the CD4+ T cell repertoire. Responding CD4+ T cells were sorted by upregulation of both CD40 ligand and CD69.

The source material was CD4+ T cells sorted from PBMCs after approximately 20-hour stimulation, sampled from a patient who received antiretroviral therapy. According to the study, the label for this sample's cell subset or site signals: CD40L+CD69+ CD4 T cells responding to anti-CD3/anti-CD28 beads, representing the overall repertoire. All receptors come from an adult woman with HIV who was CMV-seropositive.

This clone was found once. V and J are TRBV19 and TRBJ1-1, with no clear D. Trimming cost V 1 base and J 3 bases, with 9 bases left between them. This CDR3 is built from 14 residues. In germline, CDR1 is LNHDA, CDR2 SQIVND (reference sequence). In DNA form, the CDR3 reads TGTGCCAGTAGTATAGCTTTTAAAGACACTGAAGCTTTCTTT. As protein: CASSIAFKDTEAFF.

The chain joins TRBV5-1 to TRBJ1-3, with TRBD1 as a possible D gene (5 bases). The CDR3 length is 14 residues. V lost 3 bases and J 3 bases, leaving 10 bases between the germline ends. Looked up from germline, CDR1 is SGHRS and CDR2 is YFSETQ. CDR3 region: CASSSQGFGNTIYF. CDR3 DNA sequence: TGCGCCAGCAGCTCTCAGGGCTTTGGAAACACCATATATTTT.

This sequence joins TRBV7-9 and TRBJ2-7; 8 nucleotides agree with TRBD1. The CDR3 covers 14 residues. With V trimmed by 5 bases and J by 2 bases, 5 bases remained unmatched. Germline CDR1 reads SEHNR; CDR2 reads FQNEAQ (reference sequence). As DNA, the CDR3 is TGTGCCAGCAGCCCCGGACAGGGCACCTACGAGCAGTACGTC. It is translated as CASSPGQGTYEQYV.

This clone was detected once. CDR3 sequence: CSVVGLAGGEQYF. The CDR3 coding sequence is TGCAGCGTTGTAGGACTAGCGGGGGGCGAGCAGTACTTC. V gene TRBV29-1 combines with J gene TRBJ2-7; TRBD2 aligns across 14 bases. Germline-derived CDR1 and CDR2 are SQVTM and ANQGSEA. V gave up 4 bases and J gave up 6 bases; unmatched junction bases: 2. This CDR3 has 13 residues.

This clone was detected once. The CDR3 protein is CASSPEGGGIYEQYF. As DNA, the CDR3 is TGCGCCAGCAGCCCGGAGGGAGGGGGCATCTACGAGCAGTACTTC. This chain connects TRBV5-1 to TRBJ2-7, with D possibly called TRBD1 or TRBD2 (7 bases each). Germline CDR1 is SGHRS and CDR2 is YFSETQ. This CDR3 contains 15 residues. The V end was cut by 4 bases, the J end by 3 bases, with 17 bases between.

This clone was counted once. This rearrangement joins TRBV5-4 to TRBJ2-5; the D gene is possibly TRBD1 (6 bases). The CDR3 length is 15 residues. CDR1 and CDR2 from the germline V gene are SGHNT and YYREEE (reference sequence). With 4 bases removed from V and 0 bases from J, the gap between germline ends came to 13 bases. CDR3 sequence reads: CASSMTGTNQETQYF. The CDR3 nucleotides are TGTGCCAGCAGCATGACCGGGACAAACCAAGAGACCCAGTACTTC.

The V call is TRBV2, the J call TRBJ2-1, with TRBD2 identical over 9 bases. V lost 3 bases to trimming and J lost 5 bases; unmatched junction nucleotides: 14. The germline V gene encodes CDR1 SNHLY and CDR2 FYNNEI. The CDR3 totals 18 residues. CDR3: CASSEWGGPSGVHNEQFF. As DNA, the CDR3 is TGTGCCAGCAGTGAGTGGGGCGGGCCTAGCGGGGTACACAATGAGCAGTTCTTC.

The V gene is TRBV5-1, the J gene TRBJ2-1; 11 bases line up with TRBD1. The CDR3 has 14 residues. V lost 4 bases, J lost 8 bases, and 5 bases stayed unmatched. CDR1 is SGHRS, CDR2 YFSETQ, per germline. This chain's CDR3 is CASSAGQGAYEQFF. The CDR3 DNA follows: TGCGCCAGCAGCGCAGGACAGGGGGCGTATGAGCAGTTCTTC.

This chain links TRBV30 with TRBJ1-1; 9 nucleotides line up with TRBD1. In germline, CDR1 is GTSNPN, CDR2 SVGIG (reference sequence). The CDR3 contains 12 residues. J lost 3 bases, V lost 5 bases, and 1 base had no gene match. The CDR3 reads CAWDRGYTEAFF. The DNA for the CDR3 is TGTGCCTGGGACAGGGGGTACACTGAAGCTTTCTTT.

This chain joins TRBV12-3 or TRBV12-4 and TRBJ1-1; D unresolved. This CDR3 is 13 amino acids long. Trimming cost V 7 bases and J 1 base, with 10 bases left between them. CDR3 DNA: TGTGCCAGCACTATCGAATCGAACACTGAAGCTTTCTTT. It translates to CASTIESNTEAFF.